The clone carrying this T cell receptor beta chain turned up a few times. The antigen remains unidentified. Looked up from germline, CDR1 is SGHNT and CDR2 is YYREEE (reference sequence). The length of the CDR3 is 13 residues. The V segment lost 0 bases and the J segment 7 bases; nucleotides outside the gene matches: 0. This sample is part of a study of cytomegalovirus exposure and HLA in healthy donors. The overall study: Earlier, some 180 million T cells were analyzed, and around 100 million unique TCR beta sequences were found among them.

The PCR made use of 60 Vbeta and 13 Jbeta primers. Profiling relied on immunoSEQ multiplex PCR, and the TCRdb table lists in-frame clones only, not all of them. This sample has 200,000 to 300,000 clones; about four fifths occur once, and the top ten carry more than 5%. Study-wide points: As a later analysis revealed, the rate of TCR association differed by HLA locus, with DRB1 most and HLA-C fewest. Most of the CMV-associated TCR beta chains (in a later analysis) appeared to be HLA-restricted. CMV serostatus was the only recorded immune exposure for donors.

V is TRBV5-4 and J is TRBJ2-1; 8 bases are shared with TRBD2. The source material was PBMCs. The TCR comes from a woman aged 40-49 years in good health and CMV-seropositive. The CDR3: CASSLGGRNEQFF. CDR3 bases: TGTGCCAGCAGCTTGGGCGGGAGGAATGAGCAGTTCTTC.